A selection of T cell receptor beta chains follows, all from one sample in a study of regulatory T cells in long-lasting Graves disease. TCRdb ran MiXCR on the multiplex PCR reads and lists one entry per CDR3 protein. Seen here are fewer than 550,000 distinct CDR3 sequences, 15% to 20% observed once, and the top ten hold approximately 25%. These sequences were also reported in another study, on T cells in Graves' hyperthyroidism and ophthalmopathy.

The input for sequencing was peripheral blood mononuclear cells (PBMCs), taken at new diagnosis, from a patient treated with antithyroid drugs. These receptors originate from a woman aged 35-65 years with Graves disease. The CDR3 runs from the conserved cysteine through the conserved F or W. D genes are given only for firm matches. Only some rows state a clone size, as once, few, many or a class for expanded clones.

TRBV3-1	14	many	TRBJ2-5	NA	TGTGCCAGCAGCGCGCGGGTCCCACCCGAGACCCAGTACTTC	CASSARVPPETQYF
TRBV15	15	many	TRBJ2-3	NA	TGTGCCACCAGCGAAATGGCCGGGAACACAGATACGCAGTATTTT	CATSEMAGNTDTQYF
TRBV6-1	14	few	TRBJ2-7	TRBD1	TGTGCCAGCAGTGAATGGGGACAGGCGAACGAGCAGTACTTC	CASSEWGQANEQYF
TRBV7-2	14	NA	TRBJ2-5	TRBD2	TGTGCCAGCAGGACTAGCGGGGGAAAAGAGACCCAGTACTTC	CASRTSGGKETQYF
TRBV9	12	NA	TRBJ2-3	NA	TGTGCCAGCAGCGTAGACTCAGATACGCAGTATTTT	CASSVDSDTQYF
TRBV6-1	14	many	TRBJ2-5	NA	TGTGCCAGCAGTAGACCCCCAGACCAAGAGACCCAGTACTTC	CASSRPPDQETQYF
TRBV20-1	15	NA	TRBJ1-1	TRBD1	TGCAGTGCTGGAGATCGAAGGACAGGGGGAACTGAAGCTTTCTTT	CSAGDRRTGGTEAFF
TRBV2	12	many	TRBJ1-2	NA	TGTGCCAGCTCGGGGGGCGCGGGTGGCTACACCTTC	CASSGGAGGYTF
TRBV28	14	many	TRBJ1-4	NA	TGTGCCAGCAGTTTAATGGCAGGGGATGAAAAACTGTTTTTT	CASSLMAGDEKLFF
TRBV2	15	few	TRBJ2-4	NA	TGTGCCAGCAGTGGACGACCCGGAGGGCAAAACATTCAGTACTTC	CASSGRPGGQNIQYF
TRBV10-3	15	few	TRBJ1-2	NA	TGTGCCATCAGTGAATGGGACCGGGGCAACTATGGCTACACCTTC	CAISEWDRGNYGYTF
TRBV5-5	18	few	TRBJ2-2	NA	TGTGCCAGCAGCCATGGCCCGCCCGGAGGGGTGGGCACCGGGGAGCTGTTTTTT	CASSHGPPGGVGTGELFF
TRBV7-2	15	NA	TRBJ2-5	NA	TGTGCCAGCAGCTTAGGGGCTTTAGCCGAAGAGACCCAGTACTTC	CASSLGALAEETQYF
TRBV7-2	16	many	TRBJ2-2	NA	TGTGCCAGCAGCTTAGCCTGGGGGGCGAACACCGGGGAGCTGTTTTTT	CASSLAWGANTGELFF
TRBV18	12	many	TRBJ2-5	NA	TGTGCCAGCTCACCATCGAGGGAGACCCAGTACTTC	CASSPSRETQYF
TRBV11-1	13	many	TRBJ2-7	TRBD1	TGTGCCAGCAGCACCTCCAGGGGGCAAGAGCAGTACTTC	CASSTSRGQEQYF
TRBV5-1	14	many	TRBJ1-1	NA	TGCGCCAGCAGAACAGGGTCGCAGGACACTGAAGCTTTCTTT	CASRTGSQDTEAFF
TRBV2	16	few	TRBJ1-2	NA	TGTGCCAGCAGGGCGGGGGGGGCGGAGATAAACTATGGCTACACCTTC	CASRAGGAEINYGYTF
TRBV2	14	many	TRBJ2-3	NA	TGTGCCAGCAGTGATGTCAGCCTGGGGGATACGCAGTATTTT	CASSDVSLGDTQYF
TRBV19	15	many	TRBJ1-4	NA	TGTGCCAGTAGTCTCGACAGGATCGCTAATGAAAAACTGTTTTTT	CASSLDRIANEKLFF
TRBV12-3/TRBV12-4	13	many	TRBJ1-1	NA	TGTGCCAGCAGTCACACTCCGGGCACTGAAGCTTTCTTT	CASSHTPGTEAFF
TRBV13	16	NA	TRBJ1-4	TRBD1	TGTGCCAGCAGCACGTCCGGGACAGGGGTTCAAGGGAAACTGTTTTTT	CASSTSGTGVQGKLFF
TRBV7-2	15	NA	TRBJ2-1	TRBD2	TGTGCCAGCAGCTTAGTACTAGCGGCCCAGAATGAGCAGTTCTTC	CASSLVLAAQNEQFF
TRBV28	15	few	TRBJ1-5	NA	TGTGCCAGCAGTTTTGTGGGGGTAAGCAATCAGCCCCAGCATTTT	CASSFVGVSNQPQHF
TRBV4-1	14	many	TRBJ2-7	NA	TGCGCCAGCAGCCAAGAGCCAGGGGAAGGCGAGCAGTACTTC	CASSQEPGEGEQYF
TRBV6-1	16	few	TRBJ1-5	NA	TGTGCCAGCATTGAAACCGGGACTTTCCGCGTTGAGCCCCAGCATTTT	CASIETGTFRVEPQHF
TRBV3-1	16	many	TRBJ2-3	NA	TGTGCCAGCAGCCAAGGAAAGTTGCGGAACACAGATACGCAGTATTTT	CASSQGKLRNTDTQYF
TRBV9	14	few	TRBJ2-1	TRBD2	TGTGCCAGCAAGCGGGACGCTACCTACAATGAGCAGTTCTTC	CASKRDATYNEQFF
TRBV6-2/TRBV6-3	16	NA	TRBJ2-2	TRBD1	TGTGCCAGCAGTTTACAGGGGGCGCTGAACACCGGGGAGCTGTTTTTT	CASSLQGALNTGELFF
TRBV19	13	many	TRBJ2-2	TRBD1	TGTGCCAGCAGCACACAGGGGACCGGGGAGCTGTTTTTT	CASSTQGTGELFF
TRBV5-1	14	few	TRBJ2-1	TRBD1	TGCGCCAGCAGCTCCTGGGGACAGGACAATGAGCAGTTCTTC	CASSSWGQDNEQFF
TRBV20-1	13	many	TRBJ2-1	TRBD2	TGCAGTGCTAGAGATGGGAGGGTCGGTGAGCAGTTCTTC	CSARDGRVGEQFF
TRBV5-1	15	many	TRBJ1-3	NA	TGCGCCAGCAGCTTGTTAGGCAGCTCTGGAAACACCATATATTTT	CASSLLGSSGNTIYF
TRBV29-1	12	many	TRBJ2-7	NA	TGCAGCGTTACGAGGGACCACTACGAGCAGTACTTC	CSVTRDHYEQYF
TRBV18	16	many	TRBJ1-3	NA	TGTGCCAGCTCTCCGGCGGGGGCAAGTTCTGGAAACACCATATATTTT	CASSPAGASSGNTIYF
TRBV5-6	14	few	TRBJ2-7	NA	TGTGCCAGCAGCCACGGGGGTCCGCTCTACGAGCAGTACTTC	CASSHGGPLYEQYF
TRBV9	16	NA	TRBJ1-2	NA	TGTGCCAGCAGCGTAGAAGGCGGGGAGGGAAGCTATGGCTACACCTTC	CASSVEGGEGSYGYTF